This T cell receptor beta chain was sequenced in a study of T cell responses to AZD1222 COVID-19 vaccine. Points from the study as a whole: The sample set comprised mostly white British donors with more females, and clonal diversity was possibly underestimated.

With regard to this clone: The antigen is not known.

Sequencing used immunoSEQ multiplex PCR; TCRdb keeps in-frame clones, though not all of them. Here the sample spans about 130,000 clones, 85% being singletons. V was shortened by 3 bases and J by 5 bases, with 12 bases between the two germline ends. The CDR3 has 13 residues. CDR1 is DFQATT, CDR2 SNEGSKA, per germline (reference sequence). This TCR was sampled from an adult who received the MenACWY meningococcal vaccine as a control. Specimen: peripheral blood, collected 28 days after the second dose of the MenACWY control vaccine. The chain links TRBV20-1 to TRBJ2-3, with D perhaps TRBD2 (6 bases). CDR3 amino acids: CSASIGSLDTQYF. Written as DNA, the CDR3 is TGCAGTGCTAGTATCGGGAGTCTAGATACGCAGTATTTT.